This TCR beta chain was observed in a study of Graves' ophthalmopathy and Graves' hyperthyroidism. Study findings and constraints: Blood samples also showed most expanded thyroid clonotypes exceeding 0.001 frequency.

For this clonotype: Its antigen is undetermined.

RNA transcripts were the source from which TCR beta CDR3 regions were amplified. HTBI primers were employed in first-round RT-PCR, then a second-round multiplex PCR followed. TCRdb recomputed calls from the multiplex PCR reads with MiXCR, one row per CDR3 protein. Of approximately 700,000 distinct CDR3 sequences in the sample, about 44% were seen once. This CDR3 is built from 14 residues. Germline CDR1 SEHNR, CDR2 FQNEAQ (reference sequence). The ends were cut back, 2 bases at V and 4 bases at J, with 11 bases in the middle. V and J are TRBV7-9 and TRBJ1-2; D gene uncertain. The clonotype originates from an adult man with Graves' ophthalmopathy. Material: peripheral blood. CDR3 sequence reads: CASSLSGNRYGYTF. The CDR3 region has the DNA TGTGCCAGCAGCTTATCGGGAAACCGCTATGGCTACACCTTC.